The T cell receptor beta chain described here comes from a study of shared clonotypes between healthy human individuals. Findings of the study overall: Naive subsets generally exceeded memory subsets in estimated richness. Investigators expected sequencing depth to affect clonotype sharing among donors. Enrolling few donors narrowed the genetic and exposure-history diversity that was represented.

Sequencing was performed with immunoSEQ multiplex PCR; in TCRdb, only in-frame clones are kept and a portion is missing. Here the sample spans approximately 340,000 clones, approximately 74% being singletons. On this clone itself: No antigen is known for it.

The investigators split CD4+ cells into a CD45RA+ naive subset and a CD45RA-negative memory subset. Germline V gene data show CDR1 as SGHRS and CDR2 as YFSETQ. The CDR3 has 14 residues. The ends were cut back, 4 bases at V and 8 bases at J, with 18 bases in the middle. The sequence derives from a young man in good health. The genes are TRBV5-1 and TRBJ1-1; D might be TRBD1 (6 bases). Sequencing was done on a sample of memory CD4+ T cells sorted from blood. The subset denotes: CD45RA-negative fraction. The CDR3 is CASSLSGGGTEAFF. CDR3 bases: TGCGCCAGCAGCCTAAGCGGGGGAGGGACAGAAGCTTTCTTT.